This TCR beta chain was sequenced in a study of blood T cell repertoires in COVID-19. The overall study: Collection of acute and convalescent COVID-19 samples took place in the United States, Italy and Spain. PBMCs, B-cell-depleted T cells, or T cells provided the cDNA or gDNA that made up the material.

The V and J ends lost 4 bases and 7 bases, in that order; junction bases with no gene match: 7. Per the germline V gene, CDR1 is SGHTA and CDR2 is FQGNSA. The CDR3 totals 15 residues. Source study methods: The assay estimated nucleated cells by amplifying reference gene primers. Measured with immunoSEQ multiplex PCR; TCRdb has only the in-frame clones, and not every one. V, J and clone size are those of that table, while D and trimming were read from the DNA. The table lists 300,000 or so clones, over 80% of them singletons. This receptor was taken from a woman in her forties who had recovered from COVID-19. Specimen: peripheral blood. The chain links TRBV7-2 to TRBJ2-1; 10 nucleotides align to TRBD2. In DNA, the CDR3 is TGTGCCAGCAGCTCACAGGGGACTAGCGCAAATGAGCAGTTCTTC. It codes for CASSSQGTSANEQFF. The full variable domain, completed using reference TRBV7-2 and TRBJ2-1, is GAGVSQSPSNKVTEKGKDVELRCDPISGHTALYWYRQSLGQGLEFLIYFQGNSAPDKSGLPSDRFSAERTGGSVSTLTIQRTQQEDSAVYLCASSSQGTSANEQFFGPGTRLTVL.